This T cell receptor beta chain is drawn from a study of T cell responses to AZD1222 COVID-19 vaccine. Broader study findings: Samples come after the peak T cell response, not at day 14. Regions 160-218 and 743-854 held dominance among vaccine-associated CD4 TCRs, which spanned spike.

This CDR3 contains 15 residues. V shed 1 base and J shed 2 bases, with 11 bases lying between them. Germline CDR1 SGHTA, CDR2 FQGNSA. Some clones are missing from TCRdb's copy, which holds only in-frame ones; the method was immunoSEQ multiplex PCR. The data contain more than 75,000 clones, around 90% of them singletons. A note on this clone: Its antigen is not identified.

This clonotype was sampled from an adult who received the AZD1222 COVID-19 vaccine. Sequencing used peripheral blood, obtained 28 days after the second AZD1222 dose. The chain employs TRBV7-2 and TRBJ1-2; possible D gene TRBD1, 5 bases. The CDR3 bases are TGTGCCAGCAGCTTAGACGGGGGAAAGAACTATGGCTACACCTTC. Amino acids: CASSLDGGKNYGYTF.